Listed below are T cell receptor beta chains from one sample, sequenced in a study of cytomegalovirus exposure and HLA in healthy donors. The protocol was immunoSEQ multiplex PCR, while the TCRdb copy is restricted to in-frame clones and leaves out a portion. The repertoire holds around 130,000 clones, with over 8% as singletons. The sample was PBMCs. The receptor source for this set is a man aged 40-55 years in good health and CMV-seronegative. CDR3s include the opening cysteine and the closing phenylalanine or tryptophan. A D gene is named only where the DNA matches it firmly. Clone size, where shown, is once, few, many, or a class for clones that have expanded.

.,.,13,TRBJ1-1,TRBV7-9,TGTGCCAGCAGCTTCGGAGCCAACACTGAAGCTTTCTTT,CASSFGANTEAFF
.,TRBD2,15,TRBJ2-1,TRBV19,TGTGCCAGTAGTATCTCTAGCGGCTCCTACAATGAGCAGCTCTTC,CASSISSGSYNEQLF
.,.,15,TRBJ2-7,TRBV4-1,TGCGCCAGCAGCCAAGATCCCCGGGGAAGGAACGAGCAGTACTTC,CASSQDPRGRNEQYF
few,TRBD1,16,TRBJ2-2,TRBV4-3,TGCGCCAGCCGCCCAGACAGGGCTTCGAACACCGGGGAGCTGTTTTTT,CASRPDRASNTGELFF
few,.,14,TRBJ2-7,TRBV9,TGTGCCAGCAGCGGGGGGACTTCGTCGTACGAGCAGTACTTC,CASSGGTSSYEQYF
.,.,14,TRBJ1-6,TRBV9,TGTGCCAGCAGCAGGGGTGGGGGGGTTTCACCCCTCCACTTT,CASSRGGGVSPLHF
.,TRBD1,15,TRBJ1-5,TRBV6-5,TGTGCCAGCAGACCGGACAGGGTTGGCAATCAGCCCCAGCATTTT,CASRPDRVGNQPQHF
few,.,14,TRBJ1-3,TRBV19,TGTGCCAGTAGTCCCCAGGGTTTTGGAAACACCATATATTTT,CASSPQGFGNTIYF
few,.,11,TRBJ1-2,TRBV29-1,TGCAGCGTTGAACTGGGAGGTGGCTACACCTTC,CSVELGGGYTF
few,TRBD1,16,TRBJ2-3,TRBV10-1,TGCGCCAGCAGAGGGACAGGGTTGTTCGGCACAGATACGCAGTATTTT,CASRGTGLFGTDTQYF
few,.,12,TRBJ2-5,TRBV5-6,TGTGCCAGCAGCTTGACAGGGGAGACCCAGTACTTC,CASSLTGETQYF
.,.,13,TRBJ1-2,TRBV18,TGTGCCAGCTCACCCGACAGTACCTACGGCTACACCTTC,CASSPDSTYGYTF
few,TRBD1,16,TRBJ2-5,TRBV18,TGTGCCAGCTCACCCGATCGGGACAGGGTATTCGAGACCCAGTACTTC,CASSPDRDRVFETQYF
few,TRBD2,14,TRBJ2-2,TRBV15,TGTGCCACCAGCAGAAAGGGAGGGACCGGGGAGCTGTTTTTT,CATSRKGGTGELFF
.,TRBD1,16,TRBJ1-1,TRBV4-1,TGCGCCAGCAGCCAAGATCCCACAGGGGTGAACACTGAAGCTTTCTTT,CASSQDPTGVNTEAFF
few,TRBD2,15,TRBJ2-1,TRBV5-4,TGTGCCAGCAGCCGAATAGCGGGGGGTCCGCGTGAGCAGTTCTTC,CASSRIAGGPREQFF
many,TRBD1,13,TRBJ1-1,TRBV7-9,TGTGCCAGCAGCAAGGACAGGGTGACTGAAGCTTTCTTT,CASSKDRVTEAFF
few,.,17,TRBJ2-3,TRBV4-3,TGCGCCAGCAGCCCCTCTGCGGGGGCGCGGGGCACAGATACGCAGTATTTT,CASSPSAGARGTDTQYF
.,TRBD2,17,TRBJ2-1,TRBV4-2,TGTGCCAGCAGCCAAGATATAGCGGGGGGCTCTTACAATGAGCAGTTCTTC,CASSQDIAGGSYNEQFF
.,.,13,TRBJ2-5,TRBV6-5,TGTGCCAGCAGTTACGAGACGGGGGAGACCCAGTACTTC,CASSYETGETQYF
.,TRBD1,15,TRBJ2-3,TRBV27,TGTGCCAGCAGTCCATTGGACAGGTTCACAGATACGCAGTATTTT,CASSPLDRFTDTQYF